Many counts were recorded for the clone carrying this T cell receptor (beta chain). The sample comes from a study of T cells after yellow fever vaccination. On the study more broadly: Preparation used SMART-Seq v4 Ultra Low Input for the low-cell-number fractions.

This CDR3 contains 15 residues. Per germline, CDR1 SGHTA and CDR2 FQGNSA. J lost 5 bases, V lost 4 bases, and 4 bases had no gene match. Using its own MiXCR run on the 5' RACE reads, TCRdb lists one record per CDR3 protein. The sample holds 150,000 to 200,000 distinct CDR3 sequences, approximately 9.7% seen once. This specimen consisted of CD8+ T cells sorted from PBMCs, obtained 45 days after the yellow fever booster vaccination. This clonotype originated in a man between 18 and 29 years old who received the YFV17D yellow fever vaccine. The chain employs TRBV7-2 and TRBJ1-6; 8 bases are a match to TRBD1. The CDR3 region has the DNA TGTGCCAGCAGCTGGGGACAGGCCGATAATTCACCCCTCCACTTT. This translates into CASSWGQADNSPLHF.